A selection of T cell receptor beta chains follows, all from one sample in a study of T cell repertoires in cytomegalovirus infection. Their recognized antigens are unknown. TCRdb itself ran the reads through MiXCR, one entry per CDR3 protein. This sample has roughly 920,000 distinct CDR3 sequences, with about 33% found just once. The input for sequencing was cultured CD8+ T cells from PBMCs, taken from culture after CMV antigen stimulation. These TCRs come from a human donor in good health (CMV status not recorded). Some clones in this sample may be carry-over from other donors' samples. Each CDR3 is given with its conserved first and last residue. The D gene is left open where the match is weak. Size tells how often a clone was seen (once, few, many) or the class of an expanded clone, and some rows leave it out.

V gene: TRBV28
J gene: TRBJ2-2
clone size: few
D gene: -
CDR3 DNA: TGTGCCAGCAAAATACAGGGAGGCGTGACCGGGGAGCTGTTTTTT
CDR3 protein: CASKIQGGVTGELFF

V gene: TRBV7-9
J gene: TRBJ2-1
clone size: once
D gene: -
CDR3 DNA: TGTGCCAGCAGCTCCTCGATACGCTCCTACAATGAGCAGTTCTTC
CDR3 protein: CASSSSIRSYNEQFF

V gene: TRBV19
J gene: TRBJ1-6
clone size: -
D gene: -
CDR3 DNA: TGTGCCAGTAGGGAAGCCTGGAGCTCCTATAATTCACCCCTCCACTTT
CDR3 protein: CASREAWSSYNSPLHF

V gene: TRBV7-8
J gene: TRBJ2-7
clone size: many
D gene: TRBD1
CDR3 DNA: TGTGCCAGCAGCTCCCGGGACAGGGGTAACTTCGAGCAGTACTTC
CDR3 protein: CASSSRDRGNFEQYF

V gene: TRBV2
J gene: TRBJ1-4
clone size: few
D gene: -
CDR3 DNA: TGTGCCAGCAGGACAGGAACTACAACTAATGAAAAACTGTTTTTT
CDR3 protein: CASRTGTTTNEKLFF

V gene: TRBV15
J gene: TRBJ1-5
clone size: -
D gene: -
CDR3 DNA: TGTGCCACCAACAGAGATCCGGCAGGGTTAGAGCCCCAGCATTTT
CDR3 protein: CATNRDPAGLEPQHF

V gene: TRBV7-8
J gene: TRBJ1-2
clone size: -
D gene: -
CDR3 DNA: TGTGCCAGCAGCTTAGATCGGGGCGCGGGATATGGCTACACCTTC
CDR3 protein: CASSLDRGAGYGYTF

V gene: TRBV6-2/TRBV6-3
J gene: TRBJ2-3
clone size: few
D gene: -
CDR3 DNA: TGTGCCAGCAGTTATCGGCGCAGGGTGAGCACAGATACGCAGTATTTT
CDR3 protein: CASSYRRRVSTDTQYF

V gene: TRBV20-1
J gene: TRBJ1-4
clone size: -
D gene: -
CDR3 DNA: TGCAGTGCGGGCGCAGGGGAGGGAGAAAAACTGTTTTTT
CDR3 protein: CSAGAGEGEKLFF

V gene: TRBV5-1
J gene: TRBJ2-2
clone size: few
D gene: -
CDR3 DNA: TGCGCCAGCAGCCTTCTCGGGGGGACATATAACACCGGGGAGCTGTTTTTT
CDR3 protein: CASSLLGGTYNTGELFF

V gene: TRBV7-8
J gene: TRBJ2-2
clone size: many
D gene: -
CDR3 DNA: TGTGCCAGCAGCGATACAGGGACCGGGGAGCTGTTTTTT
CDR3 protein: CASSDTGTGELFF

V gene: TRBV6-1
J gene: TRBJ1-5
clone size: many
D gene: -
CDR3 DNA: TGTGCCAGCAGTGACGGGGTGAGCAATCAGCCCCAGCATTTT
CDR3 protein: CASSDGVSNQPQHF

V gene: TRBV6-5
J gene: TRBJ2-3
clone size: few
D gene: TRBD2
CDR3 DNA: TGTGCCAGCAGTTACTCGAGCGGGGGGGCGGGAACAGATACGCAGTATTTT
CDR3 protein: CASSYSSGGAGTDTQYF

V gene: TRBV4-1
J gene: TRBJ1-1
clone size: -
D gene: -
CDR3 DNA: TGCGCCAGCAGCCAAGATGATGCGGGAAACACTGAAGCTTTCTTT
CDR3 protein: CASSQDDAGNTEAFF

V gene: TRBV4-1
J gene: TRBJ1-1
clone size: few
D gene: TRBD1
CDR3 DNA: TGCGCCAGCAGCCAATCCAAAAATAACAGAGACAGGGGAGGCACTGAAGCTTTCTTT
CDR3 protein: CASSQSKNNRDRGGTEAFF

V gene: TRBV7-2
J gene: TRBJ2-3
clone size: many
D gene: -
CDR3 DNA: TGTGCCAGCAGCTTTGTGGGAGGAGGTGCGGTGGGAGATACGCAGTATTTT
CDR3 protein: CASSFVGGGAVGDTQYF

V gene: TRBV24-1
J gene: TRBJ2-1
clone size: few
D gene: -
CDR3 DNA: TGTGCCACCAGTGATGGTGAGGGGAGGTACAATAATGAGCAGTTCTTC
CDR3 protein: CATSDGEGRYNNEQFF

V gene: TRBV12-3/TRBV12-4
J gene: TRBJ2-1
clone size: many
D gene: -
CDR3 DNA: TGTGCCAGCAGTTTAAAGGGCGGGGATGAGCAGTTCTTC
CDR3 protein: CASSLKGGDEQFF

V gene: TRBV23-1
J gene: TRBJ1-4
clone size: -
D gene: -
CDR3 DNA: TGCGCCAGCAGTCAGCTACGTGGACAGAAGTTAAATGAAAAACTGTTTTTT
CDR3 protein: CASSQLRGQKLNEKLFF

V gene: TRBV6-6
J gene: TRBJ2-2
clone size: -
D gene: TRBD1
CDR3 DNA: TGTGCCAGCAGTTATTCCGGGACAGGGGGTATGGGCGGGGAGCTGTTTTTT
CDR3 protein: CASSYSGTGGMGGELFF

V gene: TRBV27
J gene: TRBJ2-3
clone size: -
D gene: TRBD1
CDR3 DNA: TGTGCCAGCAGTCCATTGTCAGACAGGGCTGCCCAGGATACGCAGTATTTT
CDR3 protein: CASSPLSDRAAQDTQYF

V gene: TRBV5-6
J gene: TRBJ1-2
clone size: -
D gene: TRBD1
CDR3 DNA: TGTGCCAGCAGCTCTGGCCGGGACAGACGGTACTATGGCTACACCTTC
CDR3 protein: CASSSGRDRRYYGYTF

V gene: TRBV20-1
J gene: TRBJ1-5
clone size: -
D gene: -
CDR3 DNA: TGCAGTGCCAACAGGCGGGCGGGAAGAAGTCAGCCCCAGCATTTT
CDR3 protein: CSANRRAGRSQPQHF

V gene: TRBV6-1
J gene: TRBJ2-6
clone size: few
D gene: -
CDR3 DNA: TGTGCCAGCAGTGAAGCGCAGTTCAGTGAAGGGGTCTCCCCTTCTGGGGCCAACGTCCTGACTTTC
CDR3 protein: CASSEAQFSEGVSPSGANVLTF

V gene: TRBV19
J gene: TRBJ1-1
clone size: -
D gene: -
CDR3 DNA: TGTGCCAGTAGTATAGGGGGGGTGAGTGCTTTCTTT
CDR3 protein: CASSIGGVSAFF

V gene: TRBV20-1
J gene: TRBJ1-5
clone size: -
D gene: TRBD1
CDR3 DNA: TGCAGTGCTAGAGTTCTGGGCGGGGACAGGTCTCAGCCCCAGCATTTT
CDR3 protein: CSARVLGGDRSQPQHF

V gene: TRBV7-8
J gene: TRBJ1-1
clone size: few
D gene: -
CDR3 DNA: TGTGCCAGCAGCCTAGAGCGGTTGAACACTGAAGCTTTCTTT
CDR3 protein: CASSLERLNTEAFF

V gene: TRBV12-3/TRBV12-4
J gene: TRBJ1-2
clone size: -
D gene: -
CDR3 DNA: TGTGCCAGCGAACTCCGAGGCTACCGCTATGGCTACACCTTC
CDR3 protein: CASELRGYRYGYTF

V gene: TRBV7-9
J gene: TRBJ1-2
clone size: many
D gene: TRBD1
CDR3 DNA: TGTGCCAGCAGCTCGGGACAGTTCTATGGCTACACCTTC
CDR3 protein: CASSSGQFYGYTF

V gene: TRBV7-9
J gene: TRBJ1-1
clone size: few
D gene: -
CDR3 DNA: TGTGCCAGCATGTTAGACAGGACATTGAACACTGAAGCTTTCTTT
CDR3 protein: CASMLDRTLNTEAFF

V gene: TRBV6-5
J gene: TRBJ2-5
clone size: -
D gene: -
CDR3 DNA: TGTGCCAGCAGCAGGGCCAGCATCGAGACCCAGTACTTC
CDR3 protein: CASSRASIETQYF

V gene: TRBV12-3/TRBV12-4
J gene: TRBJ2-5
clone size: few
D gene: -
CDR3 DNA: TGTGCCAGCAGTTTGGAGGGGGTCTACCAAGAGACCCAGTACTTC
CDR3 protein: CASSLEGVYQETQYF

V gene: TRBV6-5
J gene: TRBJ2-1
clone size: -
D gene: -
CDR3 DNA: TGTGCCAGCTCCCCTTTTGCGGGGTCTTACAATGAGCAGTTCTTC
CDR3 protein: CASSPFAGSYNEQFF

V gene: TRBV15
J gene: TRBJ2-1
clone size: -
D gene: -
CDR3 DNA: TGTGCCACCAGCAGAACCGCGAGCTCCGGGGCCTTAATCCGCTCCTACAATGAGCAGTTCTTC
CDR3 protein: CATSRTASSGALIRSYNEQFF

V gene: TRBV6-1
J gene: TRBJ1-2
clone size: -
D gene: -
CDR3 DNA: TGTGCCAGCAGTGAATTTTTGGGGTCTTCGCAATATGGCTACACCTTC
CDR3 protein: CASSEFLGSSQYGYTF

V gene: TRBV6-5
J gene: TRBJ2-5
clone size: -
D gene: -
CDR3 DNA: TGTGCCAGCAGTTACTCGACGGAGCCCACCTGGGAGACCCAGTACTTC
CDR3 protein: CASSYSTEPTWETQYF

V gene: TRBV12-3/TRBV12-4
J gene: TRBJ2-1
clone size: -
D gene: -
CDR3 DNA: TGTGCCAGCAGGGGCGGGGAGACCAATGAGCAGTTCTTC
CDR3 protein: CASRGGETNEQFF

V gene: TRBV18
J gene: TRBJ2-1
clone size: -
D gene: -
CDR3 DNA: TGTGCCAGCTCAACTAATTTTGGGGGTTCCTACAATGAGCAGTTCTTC
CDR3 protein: CASSTNFGGSYNEQFF

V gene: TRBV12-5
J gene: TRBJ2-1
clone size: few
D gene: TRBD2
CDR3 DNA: TGTGCTAGTGGTTTGCCTATCACGGGGGGGCTCTACAATGAGCAGTTCTTC
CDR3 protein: CASGLPITGGLYNEQFF

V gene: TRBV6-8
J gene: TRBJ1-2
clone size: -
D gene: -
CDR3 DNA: TGTGCCAGCAGGCTTACGAATCTTCCATACTATGGCTACACCTTC
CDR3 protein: CASRLTNLPYYGYTF

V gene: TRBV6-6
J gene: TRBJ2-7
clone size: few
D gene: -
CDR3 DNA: TGTGCCAGCAGTTACTCACGGGCCCACGAGCAGTACTTC
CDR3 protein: CASSYSRAHEQYF

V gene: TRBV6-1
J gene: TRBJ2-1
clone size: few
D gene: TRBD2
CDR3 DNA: TGTGCCAGCAGTGAAGAACTAGCGGGGGGGCCGGAGCAGTTCTTC
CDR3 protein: CASSEELAGGPEQFF

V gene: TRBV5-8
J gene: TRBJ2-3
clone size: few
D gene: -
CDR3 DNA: TGTGCCAGCAGCTTGGGCTACCGGGACACTACAAGAGATACGCAGTATTTT
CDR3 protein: CASSLGYRDTTRDTQYF

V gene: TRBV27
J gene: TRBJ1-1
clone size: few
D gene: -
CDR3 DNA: TGTGCCAGCAGAGTGGGAGTAATGAACACTGAAGCTTTCTTT
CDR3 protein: CASRVGVMNTEAFF

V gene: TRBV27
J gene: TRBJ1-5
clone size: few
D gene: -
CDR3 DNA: TGTGCCAGCACGGACGGTTTCAATCAGCCCCAGCATTTT
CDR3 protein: CASTDGFNQPQHF

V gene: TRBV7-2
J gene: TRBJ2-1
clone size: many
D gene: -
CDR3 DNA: TGTGCCAGCAGTCCCCGGGACCTCCTGTACAATGAGCAGTTCTTC
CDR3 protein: CASSPRDLLYNEQFF

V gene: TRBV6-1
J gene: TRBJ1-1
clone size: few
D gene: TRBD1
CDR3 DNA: TGTGCCAGCAGTGAAAGGGTCTACCGAAGAGGGGGCGACGACACTGAAGCTTTCTTT
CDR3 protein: CASSERVYRRGGDDTEAFF

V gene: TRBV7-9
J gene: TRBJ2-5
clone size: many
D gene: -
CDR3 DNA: TGTGCCAGCATCCCAAGAGAGGGCCGGGAGACCCAGTACTTC
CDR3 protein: CASIPREGRETQYF

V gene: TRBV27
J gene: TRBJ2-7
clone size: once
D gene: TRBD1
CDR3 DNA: TGTGCCAGCAGTTCCTGGGACAGGGACGACGAGCAGTACTTC
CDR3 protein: CASSSWDRDDEQYF

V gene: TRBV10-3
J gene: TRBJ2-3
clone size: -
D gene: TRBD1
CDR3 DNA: TGTGCCATCAGCTTAACCCGGGACAGGGTTAACACGCAGTATTTT
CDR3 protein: CAISLTRDRVNTQYF

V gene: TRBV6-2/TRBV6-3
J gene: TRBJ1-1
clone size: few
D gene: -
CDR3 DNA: TGTGCCAGCAGTTATTGGGTAAACACTGAAGCTTTCTTT
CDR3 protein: CASSYWVNTEAFF

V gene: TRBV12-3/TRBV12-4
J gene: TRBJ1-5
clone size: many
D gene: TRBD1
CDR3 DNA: TGTGCCAGCAGTACATCCGGGACAGGGGGCAATCAGCCCCAGCATTTT
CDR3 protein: CASSTSGTGGNQPQHF

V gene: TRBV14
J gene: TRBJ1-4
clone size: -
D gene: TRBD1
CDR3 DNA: TGTGCCAGCAGCCAAGGATACGGGACAGGCGAAAAACTGTTTTTT
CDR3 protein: CASSQGYGTGEKLFF

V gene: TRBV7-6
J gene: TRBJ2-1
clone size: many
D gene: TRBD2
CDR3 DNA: TGTGCCAGCAGCTTAGAGGCTAGCGGGGGTAATGAGCAGTTCTTC
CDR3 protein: CASSLEASGGNEQFF

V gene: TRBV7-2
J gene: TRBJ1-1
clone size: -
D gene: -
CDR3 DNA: TGTGCCAGCAGCTTAGTCCTCCCCGGGAACACTGAAGCTTTCTTT
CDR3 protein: CASSLVLPGNTEAFF